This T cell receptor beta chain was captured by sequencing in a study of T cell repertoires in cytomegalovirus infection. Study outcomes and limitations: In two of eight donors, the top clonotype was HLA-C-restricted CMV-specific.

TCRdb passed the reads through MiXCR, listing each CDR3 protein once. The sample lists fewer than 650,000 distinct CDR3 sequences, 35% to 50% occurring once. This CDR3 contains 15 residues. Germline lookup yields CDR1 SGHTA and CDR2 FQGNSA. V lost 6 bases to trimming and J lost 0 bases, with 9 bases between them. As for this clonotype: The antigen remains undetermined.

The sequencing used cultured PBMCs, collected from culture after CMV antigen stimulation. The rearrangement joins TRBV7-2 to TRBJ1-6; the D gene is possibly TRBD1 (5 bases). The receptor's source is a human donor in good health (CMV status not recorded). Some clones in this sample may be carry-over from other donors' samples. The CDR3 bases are TGTGCCAGCAGACAAAGGGGCTCCTATAATTCACCCCTCCACTTT. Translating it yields CASRQRGSYNSPLHF.